Included here is one T cell receptor beta chain sequence, with context. Antigen unknown. This sample is drawn from a study of PD-1 blockade in classical Hodgkin lymphoma. Study-wide findings and caveats: Whereas CD4+ TCR diversity had risen significantly by C4D1, CD8+ TCR diversity had not. Baseline diversity in complete responders resembled that of newly diagnosed patients. Among the patients, those starting nivolumab under 1 year after ASCT were excluded.

Some clones are missing from TCRdb's copy, which holds only in-frame ones; the method was immunoSEQ multiplex PCR. The repertoire holds under 35,000 clones, with 70% to 80% as singletons. Indicated time point: cycle 4 day 1 (C4D1), after around six weeks of nivolumab. Autologous stem cell transplantation was followed by relapse in every patient, and brentuximab vedotin exposure varied. From germline, CDR1 is PRHDT and CDR2 FYEKMQ (reference sequence). The CDR3 length is 18 residues. V gave up 1 base and J gave up 5 bases; unmatched junction bases: 8. The chain carries TRBV13 and TRBJ2-1; TRBD2 matches at 13 bases. This clonotype originated in a human donor with classical Hodgkin lymphoma. The sequenced sample was peripheral blood mononuclear cells (PBMCs), obtained before the fourth cycle of nivolumab. The CDR3 loop is CASSLAFGLAGVDNEQFF. For the CDR3, the DNA is TGTGCCAGCAGCTTAGCCTTCGGACTAGCGGGAGTTGACAATGAGCAGTTCTTC.